This T cell receptor beta chain was profiled in a study of T cells in Graves' hyperthyroidism and ophthalmopathy. Notes on the study in general: For ophthalmopathy, model prediction preceded onset by a median 6.5 months. A model built on 13 V-J features separated ophthalmopathy from stable hyperthyroidism.

Diagnosis of hyperthyroidism was new in patients aged 18 to 65, and its duration was under 2 months. The V gene's germline CDR1 is MDHEN and CDR2 SYDVKM. V was pared by 2 bases and J by 0 bases, with 10 bases between. The CDR3 extends over 15 amino acids. RNA transcripts provided the source from which TCR beta CDR3 regions were amplified. The study used the HTBI primer set for a first-round RT-PCR of the TCR CDR3. A single record per CDR3 protein comes from TCRdb applying MiXCR to the multiplex PCR reads. The repertoire holds 500,000 to 550,000 distinct CDR3 sequences, with roughly 20% as singletons. This clonotype was detected ten times or more. Antigen unknown.

The specimen was blood. The sequence was obtained from a man between 18 and 35 years old with Graves' hyperthyroidism. The chain recombines TRBV28 with TRBJ2-5; D ambiguous. The DNA for the CDR3 is TGTGCCAGCAGTTTAGAAGGGCCGTACCAAGAGACCCAGTACTTC. Protein sequence: CASSLEGPYQETQYF.